This T cell receptor (beta chain) was captured in a study of shared clonotypes between healthy human individuals. Measured with immunoSEQ multiplex PCR; TCRdb has only the in-frame clones, and not every one. The data contain 650,000 to 750,000 clones, about two thirds of them seen just once; the ten biggest clones take up 1.8%. This CDR3 is 15 amino acids long. Per the germline V gene, CDR1 is SGHAT and CDR2 is FQNNGV. The ends were cut back, 6 bases at V and 0 bases at J, with 15 bases in the middle. V is TRBV11-2 and J is TRBJ2-7; D is ambiguous. The sequence was collected from a woman aged 25-40 years in good health. Sequencing input: memory CD4+ T cells sorted from blood. The subset is: CD45RA-negative fraction. For the CDR3, the DNA is TGTGCCAGCAGACCACAACCAGTGGGCTCCTACGAGCAGTACTTC. Protein product: CASRPQPVGSYEQYF.